This T cell receptor beta chain was obtained from a study of T-cell reconstitution after alpha-beta-depleted transplantation in children. This clonotype was recorded at least ten times. Construction of the TCRbeta library involved unique molecular identifiers. TCRdb recomputed calls from the PCR reads with MiXCR, one row per CDR3 protein. The sample lists around 500,000 distinct CDR3 sequences, about an eighth occurring once. This CDR3 region has 13 residues. Trimming removed 9 bases at V and 3 bases at J, with 11 bases between. Germline V gives CDR1 KGHDR, CDR2 SFDVKD. The J gene is TRBJ1-5, the V gene TRBV24-1; D ambiguous. This TCR derives from a human donor who donated a stem cell graft to a child with combined immunodeficiency. The starting material was PBMCs from the stem cell graft donor, obtained from the stem cell graft. Here the CDR3 reads CATPPSYNQPQHF. The CDR3 nucleotides are TGTGCCACCCCTCCCTCTTACAATCAGCCCCAGCATTTT.